These 19 T cell receptor beta chains were sequenced from one sample in a study of memory CD4+ T cells and cytomegalovirus serostatus. Using immunoSEQ multiplex PCR, the repertoire was profiled, and TCRdb retains in-frame clones only, with some absent. Of some 54,000 clones detected, about 86% appear once; the ten largest clones hold 2%. The sort gate was single viable CD3+CD4+CD8-CD45RO+ cells for memory CD4+ T cells. The specimen sequenced was memory CD4+ T cells from blood. These receptors all come from an adult in good health and CMV-seropositive.

This chain links TRBV19 with TRBJ1-1; D possibly corresponds to TRBD1 (5 bases). Deletions cut 3 bases from V and 1 base from J, with 12 bases between. The germline gives CDR1 LNHDA, CDR2 SQIVND (reference sequence). The CDR3 spans 15 residues. The CDR3 DNA reads TGTGCCAGTAGTATCCAAGGCAGGGCGAACACTGAAGCTTTCTTT. Its protein product is CASSIQGRANTEAFF.

By frequency in the sample, this clone is medium-sized. The CDR3 nucleotides are TGTGCCAGTAGTACCTTGGGTGTGACGAACACTGAAGCTTTCTTT. Amino acids: CASSTLGVTNTEAFF. V usage is TRBV19 and J usage is TRBJ1-1, with D unclear. The CDR3 covers 15 residues. Trimming removed 4 bases from V and 1 base from J, with 13 bases in between. CDR1 LNHDA and CDR2 SQIVND come from the germline V gene (reference sequence).

V and J are TRBV6-1 and TRBJ2-5; the match to TRBD1 covers 8 bases. After removal of 7 bases from V and 1 base from J, the junction contained 8 bases not matched to a gene. CDR1 and CDR2 (germline): MNHNS, SASEGT. The CDR3 runs 15 residues. In DNA, the CDR3 is TGTGCCAGCAACCGACAGGGGAGTATCCAAGAGACCCAGTACTTC. Translating it yields CASNRQGSIQETQYF.

V usage is TRBV7-8 and J usage is TRBJ1-3; possible D gene TRBD1, 5 bases. The CDR3 has 13 residues. Germline CDR1 and CDR2: SGHVS and FQNEAQ. V was pared by 4 bases and J by 11 bases, with 15 bases between. As DNA, the CDR3 is TGTGCCAGCAGCTCCCAGGAGAGAGGGGCCATATATTTT. This gives the protein CASSSQERGAIYF.

The table lists this clone with a count of one. This chain joins TRBV11-1 and TRBJ2-5; 8 bases agree with TRBD1. V trimming: 3 bases; J trimming: 3 bases; junction bases outside the gene matches: 3. The CDR3 is 14 amino acids. Looked up from germline, CDR1 is SGHAT and CDR2 is FQDESV (reference sequence). For the CDR3, the DNA is TGTGCCAGCAGCTTCACGACAGGGGAAGAGACCCAGTACTTC. It encodes CASSFTTGEETQYF.

This clone was seen a single time. The gene calls are TRBV4-2 and TRBJ1-4; tentatively, D is TRBD1 (5 bases). CDR1 LGHNA and CDR2 YNFKEQ come from the germline V gene. This CDR3 is 15 amino acids long. V lost 8 bases to trimming and J lost 5 bases, with 18 bases between them. The CDR3 bases are TGTGCCAGCGATACCGCCGGGACCGCGAATGAAAAACTGTTTTTT. Its translation is CASDTAGTANEKLFF.

The chain uses TRBV19 and TRBJ2-1, with 8 bases fitting TRBD2. CDR1 and CDR2 (germline): LNHDA, SQIVND (reference sequence). CDR3 length equals 15 residues. The V segment lost 9 bases and the J segment 6 bases; nucleotides outside the gene matches: 13. In DNA, the CDR3 is TGTGCCAGCAGTGGGGCTAGCGGGTTGGGCAATGAGCAGTTCTTC. Translated: CASSGASGLGNEQFF.

The gene calls are TRBV7-2 and TRBJ2-5; 8 bases agree with TRBD2. The junction had 10 bases not matched to a gene; V was cut back by 5 bases and J by 2 bases. From germline, CDR1 is SGHTA and CDR2 FQGNSA. The CDR3 sequence is 16 residues long. CDR3 DNA: TGTGCCAGCAGCCCTTTTTGGCGGGGGGTACAAGAGACCCAGTACTTC. It yields the protein CASSPFWRGVQETQYF.

The chain joins TRBV2 to TRBJ2-1; the match to TRBD1 covers 8 bases. The V segment lost 4 bases and the J segment 2 bases; nucleotides outside the gene matches: 4. Germline V lookup: CDR1 SNHLY, CDR2 FYNNEI. CDR3 size: 15 residues. The CDR3 DNA is TGTGCCAGCAGTGTTGACAGGGGCCCCTACAATGAGCAGTTCTTC. It codes for CASSVDRGPYNEQFF.

This clone appeared once. As DNA, the CDR3 is TGTGCCAGCAGCGGGCTAGCAGGAGATACGCAGTATTTT. Encoded protein: CASSGLAGDTQYF. The rearrangement joins TRBV9 to TRBJ2-3; a possible D gene is TRBD2 (5 bases). V lost 3 bases and J 5 bases, leaving 10 bases between the germline ends. Germline V CDR1 and CDR2: SGDLS, YYNGEE. CDR3 length equals 13 residues.

The chain uses TRBV5-8 and TRBJ1-3; D ambiguous. This CDR3 region has 15 residues. With 1 base removed from V and 4 bases from J, the gap between germline ends came to 12 bases. Germline lookup yields CDR1 SGHTS and CDR2 YDEGEE. The CDR3 nucleotides are TGTGCCAGCAGCTTGCGCGGAGCGGGAGGAAACACCATATATTTT. Amino acid sequence: CASSLRGAGGNTIYF.

The chain employs TRBV18 and TRBJ1-1; D might be TRBD1 (6 bases). Germline loops: CDR1 KGHSH, CDR2 LQKENI. This CDR3 region has 14 residues. The V and J ends lost 6 bases and 2 bases respectively, with 13 bases between them. The CDR3 sequence is CASSYGQRNTEAFF. The DNA for the CDR3 is TGTGCCAGCTCGTACGGACAGAGAAACACTGAAGCTTTCTTT.

This clone was seen only once. This chain connects TRBV19 to TRBJ1-1; the D is unclear. CDR1 and CDR2 from the germline V gene are LNHDA and SQIVND (reference sequence). The V end lost 1 base, the J end lost 4 bases, and 10 bases lay between the germline ends. The CDR3 totals 14 residues. CDR3 loop: CASSIGGVRTEAFF. CDR3 nucleotides: TGTGCCAGTAGTATAGGCGGGGTCCGCACTGAAGCTTTCTTT.

This clone was counted once. This sequence joins TRBV28 and TRBJ1-4, with D uncertain. This CDR3 is 16 amino acids long. Germline CDR1 MDHEN, CDR2 SYDVKM. Trimming pared 4 bases from V and 4 bases from J, leaving 16 bases between. CDR3 sequence: CASSSLSLSSNEKLFF. CDR3 in DNA: TGTGCCAGCAGTTCCCTCAGTTTGTCCAGTAATGAAAAACTGTTTTTT. Full variable domain (outside the CDR3, taken from reference TRBV28 and TRBJ1-4): DVKVTQSSRYLVKRTGEKVFLECVQDMDHENMFWYRQDPGLGLRLIYFSYDVKMKEKGDIPEGYSVSREKKERFSLILESASTNQTSMYLCASSSLSLSSNEKLFFGSGTQLSVL.

J is TRBJ1-2 and V is TRBV4-1; D ambiguous. The germline CDR1 and CDR2 sequences are MGHRA and YSYEKL. The CDR3 consists of 15 residues. V lost 1 base and J 4 bases, leaving 13 bases between the germline ends. CDR3 amino acids: CASSQGEGRLYGYTF. CDR3 DNA: TGCGCCAGCAGCCAAGGAGAAGGACGGCTCTATGGCTACACCTTC.

In this sample, this clone turned up once. The rearrangement uses TRBV5-4 and TRBJ2-2; D is uncertain. Germline V lookup: CDR1 SGHNT, CDR2 YYREEE (reference sequence). V was clipped by 0 bases and J by 4 bases, with 4 bases between them. The CDR3 contains 13 residues. In nucleotides, the CDR3 is TGTGCCAGCAGCTTGGGGCTCACCGGGGAGCTGTTTTTT. Encoded protein: CASSLGLTGELFF. Full variable domain (outside the CDR3, taken from reference TRBV5-4 and TRBJ2-2): ETGVTQSPTHLIKTRGQQVTLRCSSQSGHNTVSWYQQALGQGPQFIFQYYREEENGRGNFPPRFSGLQFPNYSSELNVNALELDDSALYLCASSLGLTGELFFGEGSRLTVL.

V usage is TRBV7-2 and J usage is TRBJ2-7, with TRBD1 identical over 12 bases. Germline CDR1 is SGHTA and CDR2 is FQGNSA. Losses at the gene ends were 5 bases for V and 4 bases for J; bases not matched to a gene: 6. The CDR3 totals 15 residues. CDR3 sequence (DNA): TGTGCCAGCAGCCCGGGACAGGGGGCTTCGTACGAGCAGTACTTC. Amino acids: CASSPGQGASYEQYF.

V usage is TRBV4-1 and J usage is TRBJ2-2; D is possibly TRBD1 or TRBD2 (5 bases each). The CDR3 totals 17 residues. The germline V gene encodes CDR1 MGHRA and CDR2 YSYEKL. Deletions cut 0 bases from V and 7 bases from J, with 18 bases between. The CDR3 reads CASSQDFGAVLNGELFF. DNA for the CDR3: TGCGCCAGCAGCCAAGATTTCGGGGCGGTGCTAAACGGGGAGCTGTTTTTT.

The CDR3 loop is CASSLGGRANTEAFF. DNA for the CDR3: TGTGCCAGCAGCTTAGGTGGGAGAGCGAACACTGAAGCTTTCTTT. This chain links TRBV7-9 with TRBJ1-1; no clear D. Germline V gene data show CDR1 as SEHNR and CDR2 as FQNEAQ (reference sequence). Trimming shortened V by 1 base and J by 1 base, and 10 bases separated the two germline ends. The CDR3 spans 15 residues.